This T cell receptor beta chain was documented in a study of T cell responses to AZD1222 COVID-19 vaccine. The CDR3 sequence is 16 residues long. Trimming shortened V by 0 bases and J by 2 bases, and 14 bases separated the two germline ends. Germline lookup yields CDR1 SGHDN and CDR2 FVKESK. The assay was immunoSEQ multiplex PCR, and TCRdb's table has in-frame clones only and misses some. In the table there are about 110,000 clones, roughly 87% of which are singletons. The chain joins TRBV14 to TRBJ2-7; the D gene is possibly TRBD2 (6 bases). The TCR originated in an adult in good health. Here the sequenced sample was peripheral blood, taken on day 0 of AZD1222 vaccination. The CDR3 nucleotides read TGTGCCAGCAGCCAAGAAGGGCTAGCGTTCCCCTACGAGCAGTACTTC. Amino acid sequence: CASSQEGLAFPYEQYF.